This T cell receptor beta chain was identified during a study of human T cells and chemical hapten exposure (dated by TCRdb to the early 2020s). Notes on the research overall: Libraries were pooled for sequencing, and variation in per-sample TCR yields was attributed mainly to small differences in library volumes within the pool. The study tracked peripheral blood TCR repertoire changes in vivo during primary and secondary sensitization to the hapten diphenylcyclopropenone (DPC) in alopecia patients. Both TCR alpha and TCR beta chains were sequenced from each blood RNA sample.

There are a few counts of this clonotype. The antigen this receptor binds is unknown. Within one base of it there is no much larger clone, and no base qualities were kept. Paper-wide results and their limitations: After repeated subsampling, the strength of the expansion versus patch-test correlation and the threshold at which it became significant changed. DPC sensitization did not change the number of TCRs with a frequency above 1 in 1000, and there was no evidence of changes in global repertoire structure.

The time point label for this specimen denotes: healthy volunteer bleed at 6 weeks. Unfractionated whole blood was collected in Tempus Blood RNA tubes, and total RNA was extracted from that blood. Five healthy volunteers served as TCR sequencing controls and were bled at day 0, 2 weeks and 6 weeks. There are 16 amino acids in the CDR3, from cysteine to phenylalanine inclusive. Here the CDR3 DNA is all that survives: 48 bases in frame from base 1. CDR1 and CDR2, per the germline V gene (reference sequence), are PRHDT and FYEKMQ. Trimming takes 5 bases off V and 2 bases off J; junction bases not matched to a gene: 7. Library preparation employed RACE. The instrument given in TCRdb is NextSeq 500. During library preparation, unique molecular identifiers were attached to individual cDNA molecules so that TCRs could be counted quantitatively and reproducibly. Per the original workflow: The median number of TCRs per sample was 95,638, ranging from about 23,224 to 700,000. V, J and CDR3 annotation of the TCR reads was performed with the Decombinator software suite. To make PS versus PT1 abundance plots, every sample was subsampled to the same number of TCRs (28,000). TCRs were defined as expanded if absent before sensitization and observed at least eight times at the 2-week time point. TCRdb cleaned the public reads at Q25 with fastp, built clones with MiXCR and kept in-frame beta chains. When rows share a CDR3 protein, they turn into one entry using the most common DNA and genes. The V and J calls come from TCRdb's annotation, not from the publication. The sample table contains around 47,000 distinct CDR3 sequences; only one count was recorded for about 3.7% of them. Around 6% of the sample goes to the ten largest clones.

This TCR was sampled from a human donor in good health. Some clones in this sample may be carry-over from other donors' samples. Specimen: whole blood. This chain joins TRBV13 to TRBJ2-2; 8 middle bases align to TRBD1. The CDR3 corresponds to CASSPAGQGNTGELFF. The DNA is TGTGCCAGCAGCCCAGCCGGACAGGGCAACACCGGGGAGCTGTTTTTT. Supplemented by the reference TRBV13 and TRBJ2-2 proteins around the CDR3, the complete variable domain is AAGVIQSPRHLIKEKRETATLKCYPIPRHDTVYWYQQGPGQDPQFLISFYEKMQSDKGSIPDRFSAQQFSDYHSELNMSSLELGDSALYFCASSPAGQGNTGELFFGEGSRLTVL.